The present TCR beta chain was sequenced within a study of cytomegalovirus exposure and HLA in healthy donors. Use of 60 Vbeta and 13 Jbeta primers characterized the PCR. Here immunoSEQ multiplex PCR was the method, and the copy in TCRdb shows in-frame clones only, minus some. Of approximately 220,000 clones in the sample, around 83% were seen once. V was clipped by 8 bases and J by 1 base, with 29 bases between them. CDR1 and CDR2 (germline): SEHNR, FQNEAQ (reference sequence). This CDR3 has 19 residues. This receptor was taken from a girl between 10 and 17 years old in good health and CMV-seronegative. The rearrangement links TRBV7-9 to TRBJ1-1; D is undetermined. Sequences were obtained from PBMCs. The CDR3 DNA sequence: TGTGCCAGCCCGCCCGGAGGCCGCGGAGCCGGAAATTGGAACACTGAAGCTTTCTTT. It yields the protein CASPPGGRGAGNWNTEAFF.